The following is a T cell receptor beta chain sequence with its context. Its antigen is unidentified. The sample has other DNA sequences that encode this CDR3 too. This entry belongs to a study of PD-1 blockade in mismatch repair-deficient tumors. Study findings and constraints: After pembrolizumab, tumor-resident clones rose rapidly, then generally contracted before radiologic responses.

Every patient had mismatch repair deficiency by PCR or immunohistochemistry. The TCR-sequenced patients were three responders to pembrolizumab. Using immunoSEQ multiplex PCR, the repertoire was profiled, and TCRdb retains in-frame clones only, with some absent. The sample records about 100,000 clones, over 65% being singletons. This clonotype originated in an adult with mismatch repair-deficient cancer. The sequences come from peripheral blood, collected about eight months after starting pembrolizumab.

Here the CDR3 reads CASRQSDSYGYTF. In DNA form, the CDR3 reads TGTGCCAGTAGGCAGAGTGACTCGTATGGCTACACCTTC. The chain carries TRBV19 and TRBJ1-2; no definite D call. Trimming cost V 6 bases and J 5 bases, with 13 bases left between them. CDR1 and CDR2 from the germline V gene are LNHDA and SQIVND (reference sequence). The CDR3 is 13 residues long. The full variable domain, in which reference TRBV19 and TRBJ1-2 provide the parts outside the CDR3, is DGGITQSPKYLFRKEGQNVTLSCEQNLNHDAMYWYRQDPGQGLRLIYYSQIVNDFQKGDIAEGYSVSREKKESFPLTVTSAQKNPTAFYLCASRQSDSYGYTFGSGTRLTVV.